This T cell receptor (beta chain) derives from a study of blood T cell repertoires in COVID-19. Study-level information: COVID-19 samples collected from the United States, Italy and Spain covered acute and convalescent phases. T cells, B-cell-depleted T cells, or PBMCs provided the cDNA or gDNA that served as material.

As processed by the authors: Nucleated cell number was recorded as an estimate derived from reference gene primer amplification. Clones were sequenced by immunoSEQ multiplex PCR, and TCRdb holds only the in-frame ones, with some missing. V, J and clone size are those of that table, while D and trimming were read from the DNA. The sample lists about 190,000 clones, 86% occurring once. V gave up 7 bases and J gave up 3 bases, with 13 bases separating them. This CDR3 contains 13 residues. CDR1 and CDR2 from the germline V gene are MNHEY and SMNVEV (reference sequence). This clone was seen only a few times.

Source material: PBMCs or T cells enriched from blood (not recorded which). This clonotype was obtained from a woman between 35 and 50 years old in a cohort exposed to, infected with or recovered from COVID-19 (not recorded which). The chain links TRBV27 to TRBJ2-7; tentatively, D is TRBD2 (5 bases). Here the CDR3 DNA reads TGTGCCAGCACCTGGACTTTGGGCTACGAGCAGTACTTC. Translating gives CASTWTLGYEQYF.